This T cell receptor beta chain is drawn from a study of cytomegalovirus exposure and HLA in healthy donors. Study at large: Of all 400 or so donors who were genotyped, about 84% belonged to the Caucasian-associated ancestry cluster.

The PCR contained 60 Vbeta and 13 Jbeta primers. Sequenced by immunoSEQ multiplex PCR; TCRdb stores in-frame clones only, minus some. Of fewer than 250,000 clones listed, 60% to 85% are singletons. The sequence came from a woman between 40 and 50 years old in good health and CMV-seronegative. Sequencing was performed on PBMCs.

The CDR3 DNA reads TGTGCCAGCCGAGGGTGGACGAACACCGGGGAGCTGTTTTTT. Translating gives CASRGWTNTGELFF. This chain connects TRBV7-8 to TRBJ2-2; possible D gene TRBD2, 5 bases. This CDR3 is 14 amino acids long. CDR1 SGHVS and CDR2 FQNEAQ come from the germline V gene. The ends were cut back, 8 bases at V and 0 bases at J, with 10 bases in the middle.